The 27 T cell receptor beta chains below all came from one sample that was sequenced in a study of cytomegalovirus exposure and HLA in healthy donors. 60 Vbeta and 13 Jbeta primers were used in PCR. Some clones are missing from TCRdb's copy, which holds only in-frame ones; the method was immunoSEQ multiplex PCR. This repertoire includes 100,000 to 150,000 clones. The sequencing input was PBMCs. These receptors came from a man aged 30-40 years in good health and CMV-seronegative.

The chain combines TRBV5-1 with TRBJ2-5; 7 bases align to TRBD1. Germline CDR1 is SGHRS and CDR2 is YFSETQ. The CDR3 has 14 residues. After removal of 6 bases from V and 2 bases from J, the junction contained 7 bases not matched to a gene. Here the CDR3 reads CASTDGDRQETQYF. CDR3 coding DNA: TGCGCCAGCACCGACGGGGACAGACAAGAGACCCAGTACTTC.

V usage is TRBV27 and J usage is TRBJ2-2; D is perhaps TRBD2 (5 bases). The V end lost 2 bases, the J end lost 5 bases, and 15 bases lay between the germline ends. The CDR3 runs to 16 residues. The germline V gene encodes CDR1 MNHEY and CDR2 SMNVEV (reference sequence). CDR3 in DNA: TGTGCCAGCAGTTTAACGGCGGGCTTAGTGACCGGGGAGCTGTTTTTT. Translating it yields CASSLTAGLVTGELFF.

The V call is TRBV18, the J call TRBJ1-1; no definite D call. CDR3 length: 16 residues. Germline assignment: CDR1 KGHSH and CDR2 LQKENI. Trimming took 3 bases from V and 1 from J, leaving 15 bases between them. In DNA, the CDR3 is TGTGCCAGCTCACCGAGGTCCACAAATCCGAACACTGAAGCTTTCTTT. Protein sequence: CASSPRSTNPNTEAFF.

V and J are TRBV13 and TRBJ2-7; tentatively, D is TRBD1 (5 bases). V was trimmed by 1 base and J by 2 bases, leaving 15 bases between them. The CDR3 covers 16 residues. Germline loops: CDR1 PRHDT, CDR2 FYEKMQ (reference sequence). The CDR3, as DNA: TGTGCCAGCAGCTTAGAAGACAGCGTTTCACCCTACGAGCAGTACTTC. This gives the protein CASSLEDSVSPYEQYF.

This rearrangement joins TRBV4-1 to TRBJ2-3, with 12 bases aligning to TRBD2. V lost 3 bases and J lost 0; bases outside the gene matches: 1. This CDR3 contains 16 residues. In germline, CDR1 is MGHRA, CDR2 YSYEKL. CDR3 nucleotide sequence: TGCGCCAGCAGCCAGGGGACTAGCGGGAGCACAGATACGCAGTATTTT. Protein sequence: CASSQGTSGSTDTQYF.

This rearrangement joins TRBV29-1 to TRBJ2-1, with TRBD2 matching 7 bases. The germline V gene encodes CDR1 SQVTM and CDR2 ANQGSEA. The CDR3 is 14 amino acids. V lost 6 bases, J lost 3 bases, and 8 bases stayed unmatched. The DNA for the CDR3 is TGCAGCGTCACCCTAGCGGCGGACTACAATGAGCAGTTCTTC. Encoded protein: CSVTLAADYNEQFF.

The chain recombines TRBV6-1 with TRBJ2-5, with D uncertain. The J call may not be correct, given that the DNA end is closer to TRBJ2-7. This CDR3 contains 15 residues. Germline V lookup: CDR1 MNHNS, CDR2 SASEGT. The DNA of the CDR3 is TGTGCCAGCAGTGAAGATCCGGGTAGCTCCTACGAGCAGTACTTC. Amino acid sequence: CASSEDPGSSYEQYF.

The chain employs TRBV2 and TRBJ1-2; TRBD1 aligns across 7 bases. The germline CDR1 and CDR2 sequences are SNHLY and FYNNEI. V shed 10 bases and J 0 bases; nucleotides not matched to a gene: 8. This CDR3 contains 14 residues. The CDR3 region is CANPGTATNYGYTF. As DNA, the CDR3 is TGTGCCAACCCCGGGACAGCTACTAACTATGGCTACACCTTC.

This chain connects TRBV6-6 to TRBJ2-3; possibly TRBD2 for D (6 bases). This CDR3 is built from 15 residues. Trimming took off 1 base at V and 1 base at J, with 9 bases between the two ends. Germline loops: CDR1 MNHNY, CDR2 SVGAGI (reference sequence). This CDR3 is CASSYFSSGTDTQYF. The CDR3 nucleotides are TGTGCCAGCAGTTACTTTTCTAGCGGCACAGATACGCAGTATTTT.

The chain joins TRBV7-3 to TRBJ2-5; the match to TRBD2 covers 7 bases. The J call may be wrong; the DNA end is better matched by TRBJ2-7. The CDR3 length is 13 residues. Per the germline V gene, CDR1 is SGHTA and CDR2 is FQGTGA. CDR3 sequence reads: CASSPGRSYEQYF. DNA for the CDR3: TGTGCCAGCAGCCCCGGGAGGTCCTACGAGCAGTACTTC.

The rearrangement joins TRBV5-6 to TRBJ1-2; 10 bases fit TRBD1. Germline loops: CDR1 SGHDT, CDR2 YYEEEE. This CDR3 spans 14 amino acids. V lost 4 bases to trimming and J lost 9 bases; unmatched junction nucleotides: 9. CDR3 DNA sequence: TGTGCCAGCAGCCAAGACAGGGGGCCCCTAAGCTACACCTTC. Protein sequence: CASSQDRGPLSYTF.

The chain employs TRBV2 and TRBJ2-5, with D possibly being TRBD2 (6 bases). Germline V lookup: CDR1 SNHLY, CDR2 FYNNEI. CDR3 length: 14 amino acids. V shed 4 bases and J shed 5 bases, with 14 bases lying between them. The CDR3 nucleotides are TGTGCCAGCAGTGCACTCCGAGGAGGGGAGACCCAGTACTTC. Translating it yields CASSALRGGETQYF. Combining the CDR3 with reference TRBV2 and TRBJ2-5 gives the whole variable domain EPEVTQTPSHQVTQMGQEVILRCVPISNHLYFYWYRQILGQKVEFLVSFYNNEISEKSEIFDDQFSVERPDGSNFTLKIRSTKLEDSAMYFCASSALRGGETQYFGPGTRLLVL.

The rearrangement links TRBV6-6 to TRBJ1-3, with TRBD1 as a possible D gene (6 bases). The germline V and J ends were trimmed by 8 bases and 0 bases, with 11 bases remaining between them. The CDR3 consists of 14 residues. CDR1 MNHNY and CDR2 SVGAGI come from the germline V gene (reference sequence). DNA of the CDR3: TGTGCCAGCTCCTCGACAGGCTCTGGAAACACCATATATTTT. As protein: CASSSTGSGNTIYF.

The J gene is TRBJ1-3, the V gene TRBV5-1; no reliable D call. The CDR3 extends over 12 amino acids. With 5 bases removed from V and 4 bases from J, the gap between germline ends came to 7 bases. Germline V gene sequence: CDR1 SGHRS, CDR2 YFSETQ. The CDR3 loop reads CASRGDGNTIYF. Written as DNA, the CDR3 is TGCGCCAGCAGGGGAGACGGAAACACCATATATTTT.

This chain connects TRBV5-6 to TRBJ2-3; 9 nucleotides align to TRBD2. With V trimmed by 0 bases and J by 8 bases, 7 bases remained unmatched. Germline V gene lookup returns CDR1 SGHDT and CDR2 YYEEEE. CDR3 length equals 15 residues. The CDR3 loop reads CASSLGAGGRATQYF. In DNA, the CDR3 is TGTGCCAGCAGCTTGGGAGCGGGAGGACGGGCTACGCAGTATTTT.

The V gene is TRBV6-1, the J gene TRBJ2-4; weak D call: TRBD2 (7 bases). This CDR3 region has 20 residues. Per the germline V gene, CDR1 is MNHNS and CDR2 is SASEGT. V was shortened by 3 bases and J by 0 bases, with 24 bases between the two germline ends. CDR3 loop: CASSDPGRGWDIIAKNIQYF. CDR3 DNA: TGTGCCAGCAGTGACCCAGGGAGGGGGTGGGATATCATAGCCAAAAACATTCAGTACTTC.

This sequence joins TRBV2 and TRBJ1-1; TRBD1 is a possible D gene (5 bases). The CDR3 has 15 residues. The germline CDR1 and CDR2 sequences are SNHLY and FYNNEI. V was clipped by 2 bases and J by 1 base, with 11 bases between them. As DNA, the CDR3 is TGTGCCAGCAGTGAAAGAGACAGAGAGAACACTGAAGCTTTCTTT. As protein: CASSERDRENTEAFF. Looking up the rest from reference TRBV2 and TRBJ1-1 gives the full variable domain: EPEVTQTPSHQVTQMGQEVILRCVPISNHLYFYWYRQILGQKVEFLVSFYNNEISEKSEIFDDQFSVERPDGSNFTLKIRSTKLEDSAMYFCASSERDRENTEAFFGQGTRLTVV.

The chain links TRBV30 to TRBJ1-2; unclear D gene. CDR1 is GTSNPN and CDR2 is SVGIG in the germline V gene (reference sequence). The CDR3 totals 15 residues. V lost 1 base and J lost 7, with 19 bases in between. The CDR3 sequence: CAWSAPGWPLGGYTF. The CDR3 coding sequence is TGTGCCTGGAGTGCCCCGGGTTGGCCCCTGGGTGGCTACACCTTC.

In nucleotides, the CDR3 is TGTGCCTGGTTGTCCACAATAGCGGGAGGACAATACGAGCAGTACTTC. Protein: CAWLSTIAGGQYEQYF. This chain connects TRBV30 to TRBJ2-7; 10 bases agree with TRBD2. This CDR3 contains 16 residues. The ends lost 5 bases at V and 4 bases at J; junction bases unmatched: 14. CDR1 is GTSNPN and CDR2 is SVGIG in the germline V gene (reference sequence).

The CDR3 protein is CASSFPTSWNEQFF. For the CDR3, the DNA is TGTGCCAGCAGCTTCCCCACTTCGTGGAATGAGCAGTTCTTC. V and J are TRBV5-6 and TRBJ2-1; D unresolved. The length of the CDR3 is 14 residues. Germline V gene lookup returns CDR1 SGHDT and CDR2 YYEEEE. V lost 2 bases and J 7 bases, leaving 13 bases between the germline ends.

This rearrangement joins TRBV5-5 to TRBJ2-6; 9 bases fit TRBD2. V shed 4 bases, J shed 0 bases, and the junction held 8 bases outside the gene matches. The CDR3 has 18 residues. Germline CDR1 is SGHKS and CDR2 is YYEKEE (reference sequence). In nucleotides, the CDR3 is TGTGCCAGCAGCCCTCGACTAGCGGATAGCTCTGGGGCCAACGTCCTGACTTTC. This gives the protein CASSPRLADSSGANVLTF.

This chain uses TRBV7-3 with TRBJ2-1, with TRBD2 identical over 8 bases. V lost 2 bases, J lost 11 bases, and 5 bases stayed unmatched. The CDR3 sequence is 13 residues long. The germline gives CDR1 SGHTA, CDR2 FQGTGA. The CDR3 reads CASSLEVAGQQFF. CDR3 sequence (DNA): TGTGCCAGCAGCTTAGAGGTAGCGGGACAGCAGTTCTTC.

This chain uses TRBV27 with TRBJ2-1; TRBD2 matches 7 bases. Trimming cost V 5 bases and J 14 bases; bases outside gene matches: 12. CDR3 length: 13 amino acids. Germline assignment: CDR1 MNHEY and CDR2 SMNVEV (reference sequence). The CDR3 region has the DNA TGTGCCAGCAGTGGAGGGGCCAGCGGGATAGAGTTCTTC. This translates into CASSGGASGIEFF.

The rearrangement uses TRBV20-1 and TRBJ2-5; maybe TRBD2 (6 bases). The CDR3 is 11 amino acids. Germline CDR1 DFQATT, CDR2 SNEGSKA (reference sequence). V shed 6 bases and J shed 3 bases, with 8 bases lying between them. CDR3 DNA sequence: TGCAGTGCCGGGGAGGAAGAGACCCAGTACTTC. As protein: CSAGEEETQYF.

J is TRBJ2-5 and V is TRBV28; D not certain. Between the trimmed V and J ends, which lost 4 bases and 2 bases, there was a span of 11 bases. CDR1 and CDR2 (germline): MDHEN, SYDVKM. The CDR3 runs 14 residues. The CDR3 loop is CASSSRVYQETQYF. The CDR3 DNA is TGTGCCAGCAGTTCGCGAGTATATCAAGAGACCCAGTACTTC.

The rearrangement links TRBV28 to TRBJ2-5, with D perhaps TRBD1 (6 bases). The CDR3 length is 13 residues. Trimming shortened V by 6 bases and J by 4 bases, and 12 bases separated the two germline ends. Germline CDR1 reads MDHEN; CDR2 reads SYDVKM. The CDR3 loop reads CASRRGGTETQYF. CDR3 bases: TGTGCCAGCAGAAGAGGGGGAACAGAGACCCAGTACTTC.

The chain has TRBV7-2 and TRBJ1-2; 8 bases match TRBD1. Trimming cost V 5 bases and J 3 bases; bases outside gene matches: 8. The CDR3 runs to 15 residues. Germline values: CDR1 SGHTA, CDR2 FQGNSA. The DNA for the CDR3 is TGTGCCAGCAGCCCCCGGACAGGGACGGACTATGGCTACACCTTC. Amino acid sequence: CASSPRTGTDYGYTF.